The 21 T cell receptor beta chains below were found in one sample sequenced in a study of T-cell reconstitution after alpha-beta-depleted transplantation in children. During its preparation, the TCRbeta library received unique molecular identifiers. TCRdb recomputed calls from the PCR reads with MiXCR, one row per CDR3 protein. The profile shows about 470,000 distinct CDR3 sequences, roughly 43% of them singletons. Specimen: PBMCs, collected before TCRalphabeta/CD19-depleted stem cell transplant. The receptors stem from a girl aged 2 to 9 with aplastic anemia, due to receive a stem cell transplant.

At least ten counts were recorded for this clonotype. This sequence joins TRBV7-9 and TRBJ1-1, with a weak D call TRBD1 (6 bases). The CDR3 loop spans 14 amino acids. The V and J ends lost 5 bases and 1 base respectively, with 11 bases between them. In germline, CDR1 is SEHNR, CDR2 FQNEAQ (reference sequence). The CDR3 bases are TGTGCCAGCAGCGACTGGACAGAGAACACTGAAGCTTTCTTT. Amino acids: CASSDWTENTEAFF.

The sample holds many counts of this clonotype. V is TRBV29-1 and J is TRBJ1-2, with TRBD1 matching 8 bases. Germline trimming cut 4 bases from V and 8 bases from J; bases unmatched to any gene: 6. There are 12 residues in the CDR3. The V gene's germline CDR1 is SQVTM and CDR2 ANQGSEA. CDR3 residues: CSVGDRYGGYTF. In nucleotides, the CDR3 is TGCAGCGTTGGGGACAGGTACGGCGGCTACACCTTC.

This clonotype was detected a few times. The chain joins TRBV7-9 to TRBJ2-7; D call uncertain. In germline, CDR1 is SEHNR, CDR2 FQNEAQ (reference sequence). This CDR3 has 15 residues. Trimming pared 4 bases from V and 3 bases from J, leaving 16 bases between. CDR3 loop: CASSYPSHEYYEQYF. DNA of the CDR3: TGTGCCAGCAGCTACCCTTCCCATGAATACTACGAGCAGTACTTC.

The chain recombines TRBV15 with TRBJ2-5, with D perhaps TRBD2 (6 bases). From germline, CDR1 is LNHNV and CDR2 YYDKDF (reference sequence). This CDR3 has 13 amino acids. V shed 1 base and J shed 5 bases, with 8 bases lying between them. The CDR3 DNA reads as TGTGCCACCAGCAGAGGCCGGGGGGAGACCCAGTACTTC. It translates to CATSRGRGETQYF.

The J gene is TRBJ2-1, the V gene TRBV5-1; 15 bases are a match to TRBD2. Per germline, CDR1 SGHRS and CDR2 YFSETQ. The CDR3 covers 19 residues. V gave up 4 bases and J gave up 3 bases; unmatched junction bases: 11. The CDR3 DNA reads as TGCGCCAGCAGCACATGGACTAGCGGGGGGGCTTCCCTCTACAATGAGCAGTTCTTC. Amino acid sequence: CASSTWTSGGASLYNEQFF.

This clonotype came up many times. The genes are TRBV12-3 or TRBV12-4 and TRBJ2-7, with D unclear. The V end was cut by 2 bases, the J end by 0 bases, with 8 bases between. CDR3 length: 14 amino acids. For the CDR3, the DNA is TGTGCCAGCAGTTTACAGGCTCTCTCCTACGAGCAGTACTTC. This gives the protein CASSLQALSYEQYF.

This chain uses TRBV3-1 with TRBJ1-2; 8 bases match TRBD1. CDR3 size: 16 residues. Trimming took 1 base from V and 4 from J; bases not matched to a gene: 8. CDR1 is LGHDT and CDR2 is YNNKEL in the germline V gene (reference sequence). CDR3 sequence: CASSQAGTGRVYGYTF. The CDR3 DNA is TGTGCCAGCAGCCAAGCCGGGACAGGACGGGTCTATGGCTACACCTTC.

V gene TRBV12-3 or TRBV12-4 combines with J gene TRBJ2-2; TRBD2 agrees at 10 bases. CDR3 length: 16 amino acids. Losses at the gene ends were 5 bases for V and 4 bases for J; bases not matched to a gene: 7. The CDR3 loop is CASSTLAGDRTGELFF. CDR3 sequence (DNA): TGTGCCAGCAGTACGCTAGCGGGAGATCGCACCGGGGAGCTGTTTTTT.

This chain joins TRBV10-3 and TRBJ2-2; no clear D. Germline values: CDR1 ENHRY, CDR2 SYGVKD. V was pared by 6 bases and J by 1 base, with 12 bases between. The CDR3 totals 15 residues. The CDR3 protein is CAIRTVAGNTGELFF. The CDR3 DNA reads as TGTGCCATCAGAACCGTGGCAGGGAACACCGGGGAGCTGTTTTTT.

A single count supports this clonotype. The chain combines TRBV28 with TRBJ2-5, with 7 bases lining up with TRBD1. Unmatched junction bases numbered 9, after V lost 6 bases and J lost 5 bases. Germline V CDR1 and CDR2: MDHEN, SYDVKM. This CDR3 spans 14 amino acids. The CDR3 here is CASRNRTGDETQYF. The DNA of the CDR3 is TGTGCCAGCAGGAATAGAACAGGGGATGAGACCCAGTACTTC.

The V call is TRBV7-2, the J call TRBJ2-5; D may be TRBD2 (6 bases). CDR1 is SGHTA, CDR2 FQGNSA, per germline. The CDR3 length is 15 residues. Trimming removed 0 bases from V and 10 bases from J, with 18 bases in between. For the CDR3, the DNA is TGTGCCAGCAGCTTAGCGGTGGTCGGGGGAAGAGACCAGTACTTC. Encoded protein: CASSLAVVGGRDQYF. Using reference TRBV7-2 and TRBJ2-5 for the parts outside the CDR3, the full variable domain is GAGVSQSPSNKVTEKGKDVELRCDPISGHTALYWYRQSLGQGLEFLIYFQGNSAPDKSGLPSDRFSAERTGGSVSTLTIQRTQQEDSAVYLCASSLAVVGGRDQYFGPGTRLLVL.

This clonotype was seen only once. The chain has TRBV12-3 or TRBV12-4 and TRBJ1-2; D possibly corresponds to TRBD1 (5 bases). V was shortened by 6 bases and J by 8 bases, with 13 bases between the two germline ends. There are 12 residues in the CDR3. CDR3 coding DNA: TGTGCCAGCAGACCCCCAGGGTCCGGCTACACCTTC. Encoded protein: CASRPPGSGYTF.

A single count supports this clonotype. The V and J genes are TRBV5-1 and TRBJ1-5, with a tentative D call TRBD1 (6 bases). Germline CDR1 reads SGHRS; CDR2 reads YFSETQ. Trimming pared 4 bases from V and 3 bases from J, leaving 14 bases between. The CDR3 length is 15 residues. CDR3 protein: CASSLSGANNQPQHF. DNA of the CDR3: TGCGCCAGCAGCCTGTCGGGGGCGAACAATCAGCCCCAGCATTTT.

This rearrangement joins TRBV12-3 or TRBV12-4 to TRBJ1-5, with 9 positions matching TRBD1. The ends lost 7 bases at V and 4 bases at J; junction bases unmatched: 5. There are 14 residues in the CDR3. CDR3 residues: CASTSGTGNQPQHF. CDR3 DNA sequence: TGTGCCAGCACCTCTGGGACAGGGAATCAGCCCCAGCATTTT.

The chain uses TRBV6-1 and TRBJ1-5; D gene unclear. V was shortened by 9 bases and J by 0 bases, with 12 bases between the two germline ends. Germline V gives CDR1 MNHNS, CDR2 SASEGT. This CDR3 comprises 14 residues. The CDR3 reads CASKRTDSNQPQHF. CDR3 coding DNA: TGTGCCAGTAAACGGACCGATAGCAATCAGCCCCAGCATTTT.

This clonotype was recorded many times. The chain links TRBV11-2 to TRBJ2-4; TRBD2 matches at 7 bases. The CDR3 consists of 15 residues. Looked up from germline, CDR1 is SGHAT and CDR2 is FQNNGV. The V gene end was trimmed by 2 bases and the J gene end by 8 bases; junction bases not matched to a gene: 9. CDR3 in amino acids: CASSLWPAGEDIQYF. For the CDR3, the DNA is TGTGCCAGCAGCTTATGGCCTGCGGGAGAGGACATTCAGTACTTC.

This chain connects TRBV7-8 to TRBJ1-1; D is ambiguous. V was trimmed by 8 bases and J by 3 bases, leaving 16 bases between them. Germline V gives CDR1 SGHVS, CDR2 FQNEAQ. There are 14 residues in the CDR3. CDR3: CASGLTEIDTEAFF. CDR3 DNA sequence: TGTGCCAGCGGGTTAACAGAGATTGACACTGAAGCTTTCTTT.

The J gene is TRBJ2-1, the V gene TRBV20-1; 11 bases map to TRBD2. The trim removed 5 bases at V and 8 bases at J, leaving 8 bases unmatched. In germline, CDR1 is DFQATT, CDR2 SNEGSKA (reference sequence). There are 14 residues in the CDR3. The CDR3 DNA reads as TGCAGTGCTGATAGCGGGGGGGCCCTGGATGAGCAGTTCTTC. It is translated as CSADSGGALDEQFF.

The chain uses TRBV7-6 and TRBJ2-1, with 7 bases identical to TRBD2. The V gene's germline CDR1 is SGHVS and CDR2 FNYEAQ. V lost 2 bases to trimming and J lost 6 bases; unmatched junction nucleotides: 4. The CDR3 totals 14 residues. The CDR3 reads CASSLILAANEQFF. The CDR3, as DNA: TGTGCCAGCAGCTTAATCCTAGCGGCCAATGAGCAGTTCTTC.

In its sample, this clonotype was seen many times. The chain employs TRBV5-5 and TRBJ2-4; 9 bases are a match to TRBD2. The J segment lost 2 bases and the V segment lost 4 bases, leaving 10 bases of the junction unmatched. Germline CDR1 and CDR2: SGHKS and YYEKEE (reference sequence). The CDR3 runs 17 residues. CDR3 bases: TGTGCCAGCAGCCCCCTAGCGGGAATGACGACCAAAAACATTCAGTACTTC. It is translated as CASSPLAGMTTKNIQYF.

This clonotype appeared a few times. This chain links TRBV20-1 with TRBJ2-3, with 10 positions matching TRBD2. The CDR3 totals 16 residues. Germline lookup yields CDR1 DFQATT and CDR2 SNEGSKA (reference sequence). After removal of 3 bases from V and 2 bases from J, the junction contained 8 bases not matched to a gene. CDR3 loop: CSARLAGGIFTDTQYF. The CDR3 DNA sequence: TGCAGTGCTAGGTTAGCGGGGGGAATTTTCACAGATACGCAGTATTTT.